The 2 T cell receptor beta chains reported below all come from one sample, sequenced in a study of blood T cell repertoires in COVID-19. Sequenced by immunoSEQ multiplex PCR; TCRdb stores in-frame clones only, minus some. The sample has some 30,000 clones, more than 75% seen once; the top ten hold roughly 12%. The sequencing sample was made of peripheral blood. The receptor set was obtained from a human donor in a cohort sampled during active COVID-19. The donor label of this sample is uncertain.

The chain combines TRBV11-3 with TRBJ2-1; perhaps TRBD2 as D (7 bases). The ends were cut back, 2 bases at V and 4 bases at J, with 15 bases in the middle. Per the germline V gene, CDR1 is SGHNT and CDR2 is YENEEA. The CDR3 sequence is 16 residues long. The CDR3 sequence: CASSLILGGEYNEQFF. The CDR3 nucleotides read TGTGCCAGCAGCTTAATTTTAGGGGGGGAGTACAATGAGCAGTTCTTC.

V is TRBV18 and J is TRBJ2-1; D may be TRBD2 (5 bases). The V gene lost 3 bases and the J gene lost 6 bases, with 15 bases spanning the gap. This CDR3 comprises 15 residues. Germline V gene lookup returns CDR1 KGHSH and CDR2 LQKENI. CDR3: CASSPREQDFNEQFF. In DNA form, the CDR3 reads TGTGCCAGCTCACCCCGGGAACAAGATTTCAATGAGCAGTTCTTC.